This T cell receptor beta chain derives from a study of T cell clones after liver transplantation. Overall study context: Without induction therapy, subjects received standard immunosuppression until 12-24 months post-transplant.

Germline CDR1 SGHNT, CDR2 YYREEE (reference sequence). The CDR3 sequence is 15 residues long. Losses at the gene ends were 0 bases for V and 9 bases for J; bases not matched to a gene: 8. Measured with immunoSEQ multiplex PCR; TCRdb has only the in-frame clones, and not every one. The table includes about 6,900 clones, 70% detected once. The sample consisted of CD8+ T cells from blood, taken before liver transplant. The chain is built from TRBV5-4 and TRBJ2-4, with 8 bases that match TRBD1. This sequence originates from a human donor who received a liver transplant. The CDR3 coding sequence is TGTGCCAGCAGCTTGGAGGACAGGGCCCAGGGCATTCAGTACTTC. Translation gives CASSLEDRAQGIQYF.